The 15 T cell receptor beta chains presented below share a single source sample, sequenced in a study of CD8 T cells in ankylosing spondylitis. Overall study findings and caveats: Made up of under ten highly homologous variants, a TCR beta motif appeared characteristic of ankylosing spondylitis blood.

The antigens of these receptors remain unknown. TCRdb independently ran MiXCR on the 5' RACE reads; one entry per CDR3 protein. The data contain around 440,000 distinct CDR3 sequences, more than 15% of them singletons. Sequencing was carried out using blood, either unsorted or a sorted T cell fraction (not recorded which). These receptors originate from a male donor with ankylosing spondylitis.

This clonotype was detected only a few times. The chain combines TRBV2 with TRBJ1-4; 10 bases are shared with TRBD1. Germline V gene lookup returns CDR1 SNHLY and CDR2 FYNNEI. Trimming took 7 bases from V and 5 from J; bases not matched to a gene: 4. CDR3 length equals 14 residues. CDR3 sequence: CASILDRGNEKLFF. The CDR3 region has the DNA TGTGCCAGCATCCTGGACAGGGGGAATGAAAAACTGTTTTTT.

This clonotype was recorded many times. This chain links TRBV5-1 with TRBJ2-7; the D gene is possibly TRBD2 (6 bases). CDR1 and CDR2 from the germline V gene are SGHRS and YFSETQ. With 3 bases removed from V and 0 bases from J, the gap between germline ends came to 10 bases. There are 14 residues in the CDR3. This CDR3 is CASSYGLSSYEQYF. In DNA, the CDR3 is TGCGCCAGCAGCTATGGACTAAGCTCCTACGAGCAGTACTTC. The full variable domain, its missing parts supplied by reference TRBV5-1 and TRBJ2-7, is KAGVTQTPRYLIKTRGQQVTLSCSPISGHRSVSWYQQTPGQGLQFLFEYFSETQRNKGNFPGRFSGRQFSNSRSEMNVSTLELGDSALYLCASSYGLSSYEQYFGPGTRLTVT.

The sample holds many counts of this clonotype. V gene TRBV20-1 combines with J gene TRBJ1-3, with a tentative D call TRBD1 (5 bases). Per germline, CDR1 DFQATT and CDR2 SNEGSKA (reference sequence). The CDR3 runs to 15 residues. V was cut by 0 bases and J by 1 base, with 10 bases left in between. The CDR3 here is CSARDPTGSGNTIYF. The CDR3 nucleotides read TGCAGTGCTAGAGATCCCACAGGTTCTGGAAACACCATATATTTT.

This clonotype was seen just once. The CDR3 loop is CASSGDTRGTPLHF. Written as DNA, the CDR3 is TGTGCCAGCAGTGGGGACACCCGTGGGACACCCCTCCACTTT. This rearrangement joins TRBV2 to TRBJ1-6; a possible D gene is TRBD1 (6 bases). Germline V CDR1 and CDR2: SNHLY, FYNNEI. The length of the CDR3 is 14 residues. V lost 4 bases to trimming and J lost 11 bases, with 15 bases between them.

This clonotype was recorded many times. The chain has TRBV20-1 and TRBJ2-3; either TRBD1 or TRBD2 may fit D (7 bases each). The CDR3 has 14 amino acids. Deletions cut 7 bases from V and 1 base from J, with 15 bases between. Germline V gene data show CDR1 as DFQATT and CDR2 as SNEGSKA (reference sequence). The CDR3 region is CSGRGTVGTDTQYF. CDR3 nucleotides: TGCAGTGGGCGGGGGACAGTCGGCACAGATACGCAGTATTTT.

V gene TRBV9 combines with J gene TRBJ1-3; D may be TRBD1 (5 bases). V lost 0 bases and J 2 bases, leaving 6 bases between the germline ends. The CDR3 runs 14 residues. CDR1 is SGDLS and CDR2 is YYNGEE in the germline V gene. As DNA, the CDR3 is TGTGCCAGCAGCGTAGTAGGGGCTGGAAACACCATATATTTT. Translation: CASSVVGAGNTIYF.

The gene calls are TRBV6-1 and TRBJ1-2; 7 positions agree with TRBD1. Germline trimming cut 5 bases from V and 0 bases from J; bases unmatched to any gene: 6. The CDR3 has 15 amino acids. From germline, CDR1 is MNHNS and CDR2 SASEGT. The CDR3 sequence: CASSTKTGSNYGYTF. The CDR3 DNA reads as TGTGCCAGCAGTACGAAGACAGGGTCTAACTATGGCTACACCTTC.

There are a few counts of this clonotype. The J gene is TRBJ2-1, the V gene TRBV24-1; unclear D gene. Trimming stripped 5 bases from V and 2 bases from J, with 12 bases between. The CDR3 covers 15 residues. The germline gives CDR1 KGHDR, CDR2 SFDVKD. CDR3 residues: CATSGTDFPYNEQFF. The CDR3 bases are TGTGCCACCAGTGGAACAGATTTTCCCTACAATGAGCAGTTCTTC.

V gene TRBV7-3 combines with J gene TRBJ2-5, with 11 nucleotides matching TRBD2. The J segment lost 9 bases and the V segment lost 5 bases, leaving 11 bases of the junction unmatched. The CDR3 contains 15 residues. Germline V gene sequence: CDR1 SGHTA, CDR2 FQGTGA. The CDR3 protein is CASSPNSGGAGPQYF. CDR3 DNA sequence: TGTGCCAGCAGCCCCAATAGCGGGGGGGCAGGTCCCCAGTACTTC. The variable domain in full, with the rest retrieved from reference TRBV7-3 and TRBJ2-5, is GAGVSQTPSNKVTEKGKYVELRCDPISGHTALYWYRQSLGQGPEFLIYFQGTGAADDSGLPNDRFFAVRPEGSVSTLKIQRTERGDSAVYLCASSPNSGGAGPQYFGPGTRLLVL.

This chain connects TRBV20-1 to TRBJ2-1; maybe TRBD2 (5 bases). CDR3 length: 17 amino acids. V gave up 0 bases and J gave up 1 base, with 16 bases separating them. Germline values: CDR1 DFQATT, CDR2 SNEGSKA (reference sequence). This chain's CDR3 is CSARDARSGKSYNEQFF. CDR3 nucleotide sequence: TGCAGTGCTAGAGATGCCCGGAGCGGCAAATCCTACAATGAGCAGTTCTTC.

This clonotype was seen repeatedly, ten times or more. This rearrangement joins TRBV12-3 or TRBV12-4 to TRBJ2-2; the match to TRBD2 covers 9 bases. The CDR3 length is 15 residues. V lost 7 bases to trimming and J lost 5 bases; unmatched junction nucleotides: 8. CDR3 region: CASNTRAGGTGELFF. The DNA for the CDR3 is TGTGCCAGCAACACGAGAGCGGGAGGTACCGGGGAGCTGTTTTTT.

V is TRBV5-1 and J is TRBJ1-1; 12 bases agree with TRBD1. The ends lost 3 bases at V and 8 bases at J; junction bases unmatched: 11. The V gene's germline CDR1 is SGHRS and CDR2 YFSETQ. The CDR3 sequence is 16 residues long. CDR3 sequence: CASSYTGTGGDGEAFF. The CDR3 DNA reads TGCGCCAGCAGCTATACCGGGACAGGGGGCGATGGGGAAGCTTTCTTT.

CDR3 DNA: TGTGCCAGCAGCTTAGATGGTGCAACTAATGAAAAACTGTTTTTT. Its protein product is CASSLDGATNEKLFF. V and J are TRBV7-2 and TRBJ1-4, with D uncertain. The CDR3 runs 15 residues. Trimming took off 1 base at V and 0 bases at J, with 6 bases between the two ends. CDR1 SGHTA and CDR2 FQGNSA come from the germline V gene.

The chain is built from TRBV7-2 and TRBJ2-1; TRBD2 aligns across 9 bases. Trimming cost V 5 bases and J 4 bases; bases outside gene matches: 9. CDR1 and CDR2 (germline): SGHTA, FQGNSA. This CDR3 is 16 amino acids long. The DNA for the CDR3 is TGTGCCAGCAGCCCCCGGGGTAGCGGGAGATACAATGAGCAGTTCTTC. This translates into CASSPRGSGRYNEQFF.

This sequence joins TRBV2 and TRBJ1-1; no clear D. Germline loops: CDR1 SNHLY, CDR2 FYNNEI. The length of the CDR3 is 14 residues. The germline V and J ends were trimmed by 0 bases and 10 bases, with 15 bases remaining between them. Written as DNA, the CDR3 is TGTGCCAGCAGTGAAGCTTATGACTCGGCAGTAGCTTTCTTT. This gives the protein CASSEAYDSAVAFF.